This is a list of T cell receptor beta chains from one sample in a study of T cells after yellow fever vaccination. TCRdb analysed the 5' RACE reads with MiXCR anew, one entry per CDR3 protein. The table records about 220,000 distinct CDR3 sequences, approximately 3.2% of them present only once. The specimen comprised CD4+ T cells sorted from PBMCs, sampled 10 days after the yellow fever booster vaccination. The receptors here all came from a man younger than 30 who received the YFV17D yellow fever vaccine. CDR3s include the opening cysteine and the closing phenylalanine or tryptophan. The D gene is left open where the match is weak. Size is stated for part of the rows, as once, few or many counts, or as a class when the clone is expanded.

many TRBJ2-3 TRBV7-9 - TGTGCCAGCAGCCCGTACGGGGCCTACGTAGATACGCAGTATTTT CASSPYGAYVDTQYF
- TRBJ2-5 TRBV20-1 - TGCAGTGCCGCTCAACCCCGCCAAGAGACCCAGTACTTC CSAAQPRQETQYF
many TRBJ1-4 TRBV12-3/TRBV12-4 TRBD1 TGTGCCAGCAGTCTACACAGGGGAGGCATAGCTGAAAAACTGTTTTTT CASSLHRGGIAEKLFF
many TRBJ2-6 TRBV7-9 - TGTGCCAGCAGCTTGTTTTCAAGGGCTGGGGCCAACGTCCTGACTTTC CASSLFSRAGANVLTF
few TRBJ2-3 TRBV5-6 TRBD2 TGTGCCAGCAGCTTCTCTCTAGCGGGTAGCACAGATACGCAGTATTTT CASSFSLAGSTDTQYF
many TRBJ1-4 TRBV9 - TGTGCCAGCAGCGTAGCAGGCGGGTCCAAACTGTTTTTT CASSVAGGSKLFF
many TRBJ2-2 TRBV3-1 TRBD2 TGTGCCAGCAGCCCCGGACTAGCGGGGGTCTCGAACACCGGGGAGCTGTTTTTT CASSPGLAGVSNTGELFF
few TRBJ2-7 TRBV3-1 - TGTGCCAGCAGCCAAGTGGAGAGGGCATACGAGCAGTACTTC CASSQVERAYEQYF
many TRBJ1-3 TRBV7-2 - TGTGCCAGCAGCACCTACTCTGGAAACACCATATATTTT CASSTYSGNTIYF
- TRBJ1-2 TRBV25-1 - TGTGCCAGCAGTGAAGAAGGGCTCGGGTATGGCTACACCTTC CASSEEGLGYGYTF
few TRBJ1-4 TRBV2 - TGTGCCAGCAGTGAAGTGGCAGCAAATGAAAAACTGTTTTTT CASSEVAANEKLFF
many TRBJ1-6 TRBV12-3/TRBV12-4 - TGTGCCAGCAGTTTGATGGGGCGCGGGTCACCCCTCCACTTT CASSLMGRGSPLHF
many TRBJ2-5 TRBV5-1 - TGCGCCAGCAGCTTTGACAGTCAAGAGACCCAGTACTTC CASSFDSQETQYF
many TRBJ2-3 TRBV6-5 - TGTGCCAGCAGTTACTCGGGCGATCCTACTAGCACAGATACGCAGTATTTT CASSYSGDPTSTDTQYF
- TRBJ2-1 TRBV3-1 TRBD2 TGTGCCAGCAGCCATCTAGCGGGGGGGGATGAGCAGTTCTTC CASSHLAGGDEQFF
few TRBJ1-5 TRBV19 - TGTGCCAGGCCCGAGTTGCCCCAGCATTTT CARPELPQHF
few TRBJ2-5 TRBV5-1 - TGCGCCAGCAGCTTGGTCGTCCAGGGGGAGACCCAGTACTTC CASSLVVQGETQYF
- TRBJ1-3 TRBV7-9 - TGTGCCAGCAGCCGCGACCCGGGACACCGCTCTGGAAACACCATATATTTT CASSRDPGHRSGNTIYF
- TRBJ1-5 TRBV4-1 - TGCGCCAGCAGCCCCCGGGACGGTAGCAATCAGCCCCAGCATTTT CASSPRDGSNQPQHF
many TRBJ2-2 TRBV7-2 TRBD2 TGTGCCAGCGGACCATTGCGCGGGGGGAACCCCGGGGAGCTGTTTTTT CASGPLRGGNPGELFF
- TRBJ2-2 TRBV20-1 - TGCAGTGCTAACCCGGGCTACCGCTCCGGGGAGCTGTTTTTT CSANPGYRSGELFF
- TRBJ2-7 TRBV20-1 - TGCAGTGCTCCGGAGGGGGGAAAGACTTACGAGCAGTACTTC CSAPEGGKTYEQYF
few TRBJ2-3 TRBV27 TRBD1 TGTGCCCGGGCCGTTACTCCAGGGGGCGCAGATACGCAGTATTTT CARAVTPGGADTQYF
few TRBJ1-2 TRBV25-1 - TGTGCCAGCAGTGAATATGCGGCTAACTATGGCTACACCTTC CASSEYAANYGYTF
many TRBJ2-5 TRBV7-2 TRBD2 TGTGCCAGCAGCTTAGACGGCCTAGCGGGGAGGGAGACCCAGTACTTC CASSLDGLAGRETQYF
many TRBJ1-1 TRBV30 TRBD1 TGTGCCTGGAGTACAGGGGCTACTGAAGCTTTCTTT CAWSTGATEAFF
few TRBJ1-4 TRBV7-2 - TGTGCCAGCAGCCTATTTGGAAGGTCCGGAGGTGAAAAACTGTTTTTT CASSLFGRSGGEKLFF
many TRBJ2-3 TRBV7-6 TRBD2 TGTGCCAGCAGCTTATGGCTAGCGGGGACCAAAGATACGCAGTATTTT CASSLWLAGTKDTQYF
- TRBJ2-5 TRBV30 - TGTGCCGGGGAACCGCCATCAGGGGAAGAGACCCAGTACTTC CAGEPPSGEETQYF
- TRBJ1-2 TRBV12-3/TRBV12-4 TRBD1 TGTGCCAGCAGCCATCGACAGGGGAGCTATGGCTACACCTTC CASSHRQGSYGYTF
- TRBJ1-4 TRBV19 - TGTGCCAGTAAGAGGGAACCAACTAATGAAAAACTGTTTTTT CASKREPTNEKLFF
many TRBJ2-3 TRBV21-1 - TGTGCCAGCAGCAAAGCGGGGGCCCGGACGAATACGCAGTATTTT CASSKAGARTNTQYF
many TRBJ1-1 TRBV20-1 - TGCAGTGCCCCAGTGGGGAAAGGGGACACTGAAGCTTTCTTT CSAPVGKGDTEAFF
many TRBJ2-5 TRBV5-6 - TGTGCCAGCAGCTTGAAGGTCGCGGCAGGTACCAAAGAGACCCAGTACTTC CASSLKVAAGTKETQYF
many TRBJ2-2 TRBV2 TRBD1 TGTGCCAGCAAACGGGACAGGGAAATCACCGGGGAGCTGTTTTTT CASKRDREITGELFF
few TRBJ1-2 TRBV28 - TGTGCCGGGGGGGGCCTAGCTAACTATGGCTACACCTTC CAGGGLANYGYTF
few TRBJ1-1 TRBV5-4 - TGTGCCAGCAGCTTGAACGGGGGGTTCACTGAAGCTTTCTTT CASSLNGGFTEAFF
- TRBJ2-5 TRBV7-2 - TGTGCCAGCAGCTTCGTGGGGCGGGGCCTCCAAGAGACCCAGTACTTC CASSFVGRGLQETQYF
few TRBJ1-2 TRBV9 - TGTGCCAGCAGCATCTCGGGTGATCCCTTCGGAGTAGGCTATGGCTACACCTTC CASSISGDPFGVGYGYTF
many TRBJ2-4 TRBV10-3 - TGTGCCATCAGTGAAGTAGGGATAAACATTCAGTACTTC CAISEVGINIQYF
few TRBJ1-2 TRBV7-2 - TGTGCCAGCAGCAGACTGGGGTATGGCTACACCTTC CASSRLGYGYTF
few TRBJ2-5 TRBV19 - TGTGCCAGTAGTATAATGTACCAAGAGACCCAGTACTTC CASSIMYQETQYF
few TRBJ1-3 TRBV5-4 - TGTGCCAGCAGCCGCCCGGGGGGCTTGGGAAACACCATATATTTT CASSRPGGLGNTIYF
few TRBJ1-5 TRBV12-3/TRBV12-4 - TGTGCCAGCAGTTACGGGGGTTCAGGCAATCAGCCCCAGCATTTT CASSYGGSGNQPQHF
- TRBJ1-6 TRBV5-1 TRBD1 TGCGCCAGCAGCACAACAGGGGTCGATTCACCCCTCCACTTT CASSTTGVDSPLHF
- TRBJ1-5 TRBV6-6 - TGTGCCAGCAGTTACACAGCCGCCCGGAGCAGGATCTCGGACAGTCAGCCCCAGCATTTT CASSYTAARSRISDSQPQHF
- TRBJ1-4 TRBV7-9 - TGTGCCAGCAACCTGAGGGTTACAGGAGTAAATGAAAAACTGTTTTTT CASNLRVTGVNEKLFF
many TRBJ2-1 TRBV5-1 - TGCGCCAGCAGCGAAGGAGACGGTTACAATGAGCAGTTCTTC CASSEGDGYNEQFF
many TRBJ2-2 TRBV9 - TGTGCCAGCAGCGTAGTACCGGGGTGGACCGGGGAGCTGTTTTTT CASSVVPGWTGELFF